Below are 24 T cell receptor beta chains sequenced from a single sample in a study of Ad26.COV2.S vaccination and SARS-CoV-2 variants. Treatment described: around 19 received Ad26.COV2.S at low or high dose, single or two shots; about 5 received placebo; per-sample allocation not given. It was on day 63 after the first vaccine or placebo injection that samples were taken. Generated by immunoSEQ multiplex PCR, the TCRdb table keeps only in-frame clones and is missing some. The table includes approximately 410,000 clones, 88% detected once. This material consisted of peripheral blood, taken in a trial of Ad26.COV2.S vaccine versus placebo. The receptor source for this set is a person aged 18-60 years who received the Ad26.COV2.S COVID-19 vaccine or a placebo.

This rearrangement joins TRBV28 to TRBJ2-5, with D perhaps TRBD1 (6 bases). This CDR3 has 15 residues. Germline CDR1 is MDHEN and CDR2 is SYDVKM. Deletions cut 5 bases from V and 5 bases from J, with 18 bases between. CDR3 in amino acids: CASSTIRGSGETQYF. The CDR3 nucleotides read TGTGCCAGCAGTACCATCAGGGGCTCGGGGGAGACCCAGTACTTC.

The V call is TRBV5-8, the J call TRBJ2-6; a possible D gene is TRBD1 (7 bases). CDR3 length: 19 amino acids. The germline V gene encodes CDR1 SGHTS and CDR2 YDEGEE. With 1 base removed from V and 3 bases from J, the gap between germline ends came to 20 bases. The CDR3 loop reads CASSLFQGGSIFGANVLTF. CDR3 nucleotides: TGTGCCAGCAGCTTGTTTCAGGGGGGCAGTATTTTTGGGGCCAACGTCCTGACTTTC.

This clone has ten or more counts. This rearrangement joins TRBV7-2 to TRBJ2-1; TRBD2 matches at 9 bases. The J segment lost 4 bases and the V segment lost 2 bases, leaving 9 bases of the junction unmatched. This CDR3 region has 17 residues. The germline V gene has CDR1 SGHTA and CDR2 FQGNSA. The CDR3 sequence is CASSLSPVSGGYNEQFF. The CDR3 DNA reads as TGTGCCAGCAGCTTATCCCCAGTTAGCGGGGGTTACAATGAGCAGTTCTTC.

The rearrangement joins TRBV19 to TRBJ1-5; no reliable D call. The CDR3 is made up of 14 amino acids. V lost 3 bases to trimming and J lost 2 bases, with 8 bases between them. From germline, CDR1 is LNHDA and CDR2 SQIVND (reference sequence). The CDR3 loop reads CASSMGLGNQPQHF. DNA for the CDR3: TGTGCCAGTAGTATGGGCTTGGGCAATCAGCCCCAGCATTTT.

J is TRBJ2-7 and V is TRBV3-1 (or the pseudogene TRBV3-2), with TRBD2 matching 14 bases. From germline, CDR1 is LGHDT and CDR2 YNNKEL (reference sequence). CDR3 size: 14 residues. The junction had 2 bases not matched to a gene; V was cut back by 4 bases and J by 6 bases. The DNA for the CDR3 is TGTGCCAGCAGCCGGACTAGCGGGGGGACCGAGCAGTACTTC. Translated: CASSRTSGGTEQYF.

The rearrangement links TRBV6-6 to TRBJ2-7; TRBD1 matches 8 bases. Germline CDR1 and CDR2: MNHNY and SVGAGI (reference sequence). The length of the CDR3 is 13 residues. V lost 5 bases, J lost 6 bases, and 6 bases stayed unmatched. CDR3 DNA sequence: TGTGCCAGCAGTCTGGGACAGGTCAGCGAGCAGTACTTC. This translates into CASSLGQVSEQYF.

V gene TRBV5-6 combines with J gene TRBJ1-2, with 8 bases matching TRBD1. This CDR3 is built from 14 residues. V shed 0 bases, J shed 5 bases, and the junction held 3 bases outside the gene matches. The germline CDR1 and CDR2 sequences are SGHDT and YYEEEE. CDR3 bases: TGTGCCAGCAGCTTGGGGACAGGGAGGTATGGCTACACCTTC. This translates into CASSLGTGRYGYTF.

The chain carries TRBV4-3 and TRBJ2-7; D gene ambiguous. This CDR3 spans 17 amino acids. Germline V gives CDR1 LGHNA, CDR2 YSLEER. The V end lost 0 bases, the J end lost 2 bases, and 17 bases lay between the germline ends. The DNA for the CDR3 is TGCGCCAGCAGCCAAGATGAAGCCGGGTCTTACCCCTACGAGCAGTACTTC. Translation gives CASSQDEAGSYPYEQYF.

On this clone: Distinct nucleotide sequences in the sample also encode this CDR3. The gene calls are TRBV6-5 and TRBJ1-2, with D unresolved. Germline assignment: CDR1 MNHEY and CDR2 SVGAGI. V lost 0 bases to trimming and J lost 0 bases, with 5 bases between them. The CDR3 loop spans 14 amino acids. CDR3 residues: CASSYSGSNYGYTF. CDR3 nucleotides: TGTGCCAGCAGTTACTCAGGGTCTAACTATGGCTACACCTTC.

The chain is built from TRBV5-1 and TRBJ2-7; 8 bases are shared with TRBD1. The V segment lost 0 bases and the J segment 5 bases; nucleotides outside the gene matches: 10. The V gene's germline CDR1 is SGHRS and CDR2 YFSETQ. The CDR3 covers 16 residues. The CDR3 DNA is TGCGCCAGCAGCTTGGGGCCCGGACAGGGTGTCCACGAGCAGTACTTC. Encoded protein: CASSLGPGQGVHEQYF. Full variable domain (missing parts from reference TRBV5-1 and TRBJ2-7): KAGVTQTPRYLIKTRGQQVTLSCSPISGHRSVSWYQQTPGQGLQFLFEYFSETQRNKGNFPGRFSGRQFSNSRSEMNVSTLELGDSALYLCASSLGPGQGVHEQYFGPGTRLTVT.

The rearrangement joins TRBV19 to TRBJ2-3; 7 nucleotides match TRBD1. The CDR3 runs 15 residues. V lost 9 bases, J lost 2 bases, and 11 bases stayed unmatched. Germline CDR1 and CDR2: LNHDA and SQIVND (reference sequence). CDR3 nucleotides: TGTGCCAGCGAGCGGACAGGCGCCCCCACAGATACGCAGTATTTT. Translation: CASERTGAPTDTQYF.

J is TRBJ2-1 and V is TRBV5-5; D gene uncertain. V was cut by 1 base and J by 0 bases, with 8 bases left in between. This CDR3 has 15 residues. Germline V lookup: CDR1 SGHKS, CDR2 YYEKEE (reference sequence). DNA for the CDR3: TGTGCCAGCAGCTTGCAGAGTAGCTCCTACAATGAGCAGTTCTTC. This codes for CASSLQSSSYNEQFF.

This clone has a handful of counts. J is TRBJ2-1 and V is TRBV9; 7 bases map to TRBD2. The germline V gene encodes CDR1 SGDLS and CDR2 YYNGEE. The trim removed 2 bases at V and 8 bases at J, leaving 10 bases unmatched. The CDR3 runs to 15 residues. Here the CDR3 DNA reads TGTGCCAGCAGCGTTCGACTAGCCGGCGGGGATGAGCAGTTCTTC. It is translated as CASSVRLAGGDEQFF.

This clone has only a few counts. The genes are TRBV5-4 and TRBJ1-2, with D unclear. CDR3 length equals 16 residues. Trimming removed 3 bases from V and 4 bases from J, with 19 bases in between. The germline gives CDR1 SGHNT, CDR2 YYREEE (reference sequence). CDR3 region: CASSSSGIQEAYGYTF. The CDR3 nucleotides read TGTGCCAGCAGCTCGTCGGGAATTCAAGAGGCCTATGGCTACACCTTC.

The rearrangement links TRBV10-3 to TRBJ2-7, with D possibly called TRBD1 or TRBD2 (5 bases each). With 6 bases removed from V and 4 bases from J, the gap between germline ends came to 13 bases. Germline V gene lookup returns CDR1 ENHRY and CDR2 SYGVKD. CDR3 length: 13 amino acids. The CDR3: CAIRVNRTYEQYF. The CDR3 bases are TGTGCCATCAGGGTGAACAGGACTTACGAGCAGTACTTC.

The rearrangement links TRBV9 to TRBJ1-4, with D unclear. Trimming removed 0 bases from V and 7 bases from J, with 13 bases in between. CDR3 length: 15 residues. Germline V gene sequence: CDR1 SGDLS, CDR2 YYNGEE. The CDR3 nucleotides read TGTGCCAGCAGCGTAGAAGGGTCAGGTGGTGAAAAACTGTTTTTT. It is translated as CASSVEGSGGEKLFF.

CDR3 nucleotides: TGTGCCAGCTCCCCTCCCGGAAACGAGCAGTACTTC. It is translated as CASSPPGNEQYF. The chain recombines TRBV18 with TRBJ2-7; D remains ambiguous. Per the germline V gene, CDR1 is KGHSH and CDR2 is LQKENI. CDR3 length: 12 residues. Deletions cut 6 bases from V and 5 bases from J, with 11 bases between. Complete variable domain (other parts from reference TRBV18 and TRBJ2-7): NAGVMQNPRHLVRRRGQEARLRCSPMKGHSHVYWYRQLPEEGLKFMVYLQKENIIDESGMPKERFSAEFPKEGPSILRIQQVVRGDSAAYFCASSPPGNEQYFGPGTRLTVT.

The chain carries TRBV7-2 and TRBJ2-3; 7 bases agree with TRBD2. V lost 1 base and J lost 6; bases outside the gene matches: 7. This CDR3 is built from 15 residues. Germline CDR1 SGHTA, CDR2 FQGNSA. The CDR3 is CASSLGAGSWDTQYF. In DNA, the CDR3 is TGTGCCAGCAGCTTAGGAGCGGGGAGCTGGGATACGCAGTATTTT.

The CDR3 region is CASSQEGRRFNEKLFF. The CDR3 DNA sequence: TGCGCCAGCAGCCAAGAGGGCCGACGGTTTAATGAAAAACTGTTTTTT. The chain joins TRBV4-3 to TRBJ1-4, with D hard to call. Germline CDR1 LGHNA, CDR2 YSLEER. CDR3 size: 16 residues. V was cut by 0 bases and J by 4 bases, with 12 bases left in between.

V usage is TRBV9 and J usage is TRBJ2-3, with TRBD2 matching 8 bases. CDR3 size: 15 residues. Germline V gene data show CDR1 as SGDLS and CDR2 as YYNGEE. With 0 bases clipped from V and 4 bases from J, the junction kept 4 bases outside the gene matches. CDR3 region: CASSVVTGGPDTQYF. The CDR3 region has the DNA TGTGCCAGCAGCGTAGTAACGGGGGGGCCAGATACGCAGTATTTT.

Concerning this clone: Other DNA sequences within the sample encode an identical CDR3. The chain uses TRBV6-5 and TRBJ1-1; 7 nucleotides agree with TRBD1. The germline V gene encodes CDR1 MNHEY and CDR2 SVGAGI. The V and J ends lost 6 bases and 1 base, in that order; junction bases with no gene match: 2. The CDR3 spans 13 residues. CDR3 in amino acids: CASSRGRNTEAFF. In nucleotides, the CDR3 is TGTGCCAGCAGCAGGGGGAGGAACACTGAAGCTTTCTTT.

The V and J genes are TRBV4-3 and TRBJ1-4, with D perhaps TRBD1 (6 bases). There are 17 residues in the CDR3. Trimming took off 1 base at V and 4 bases at J, with 16 bases between the two ends. CDR1 is LGHNA and CDR2 is YSLEER in the germline V gene. CDR3 DNA: TGCGCCAGCAGCCAAGCGGTGGGTGGGGGCTTTAATGAAAAACTGTTTTTT. Amino acid sequence: CASSQAVGGGFNEKLFF.

The chain has TRBV9 and TRBJ1-5; possibly TRBD1 for D (5 bases). V dropped 3 bases and J dropped 6 bases, with 10 bases sitting between them. This CDR3 contains 13 residues. Germline assignment: CDR1 SGDLS and CDR2 YYNGEE. CDR3 sequence (DNA): TGTGCCAGCAGCGCCGGGACGAGTCAGCCCCAGCATTTT. This sequence encodes CASSAGTSQPQHF.

The chain recombines TRBV6-2 or TRBV6-3 with TRBJ2-5; maybe TRBD1 (6 bases). Trimming shortened V by 6 bases and J by 7 bases, and 21 bases separated the two germline ends. Germline V gives CDR1 MNHEY, CDR2 SVGEGT. The CDR3 sequence is 15 residues long. DNA for the CDR3: TGTGCCAGCAGCCGCGGTGTACAGGGCGTCCTGACCCAGTACTTC. Protein product: CASSRGVQGVLTQYF.